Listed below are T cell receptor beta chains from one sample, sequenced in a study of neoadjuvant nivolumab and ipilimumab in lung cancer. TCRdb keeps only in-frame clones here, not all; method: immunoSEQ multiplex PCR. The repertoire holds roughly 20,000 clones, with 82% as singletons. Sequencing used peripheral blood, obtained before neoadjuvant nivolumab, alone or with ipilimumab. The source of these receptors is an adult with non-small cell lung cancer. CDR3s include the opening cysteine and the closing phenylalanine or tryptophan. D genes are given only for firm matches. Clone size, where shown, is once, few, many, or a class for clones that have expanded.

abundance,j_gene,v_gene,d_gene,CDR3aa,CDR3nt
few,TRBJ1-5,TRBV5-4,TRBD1,CASSRQGDQPQHF,TGTGCCAGCAGCAGACAGGGGGATCAGCCCCAGCATTTT
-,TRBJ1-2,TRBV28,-,CASSLAWDGYTF,TGTGCCAGCAGTTTAGCATGGGATGGCTACACCTTC
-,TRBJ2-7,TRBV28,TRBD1,CASSFSSGTGSYEQYF,TGTGCCAGCAGTTTCTCTTCCGGGACAGGGTCCTACGAGCAGTACTTC
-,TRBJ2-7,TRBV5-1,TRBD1,CASSLAGTANEQYF,TGCGCCAGCAGCTTGGCCGGGACAGCAAACGAGCAGTACTTC
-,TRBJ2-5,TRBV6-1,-,CASSETTYQETQYF,TGTGCCAGCAGTGAAACTACGTACCAAGAGACCCAGTACTTC
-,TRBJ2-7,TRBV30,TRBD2,CAWSVSPQRGRYEQYF,TGTGCCTGGAGTGTTAGCCCCCAACGCGGGAGATACGAGCAGTACTTC
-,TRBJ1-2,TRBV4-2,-,CASSRDRNSAYGYTF,TGTGCCAGCAGCCGCGACAGGAATAGTGCCTATGGCTACACCTTC
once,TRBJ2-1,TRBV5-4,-,CASSLGSTWGEQFF,TGTGCCAGCAGCTTGGGCTCAACCTGGGGTGAGCAGTTCTTC
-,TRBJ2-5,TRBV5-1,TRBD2,CASSLAGEGETQYF,TGCGCCAGCAGCTTAGCGGGAGAGGGGGAGACCCAGTACTTC
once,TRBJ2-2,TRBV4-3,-,CASSQDISYGELFF,TGCGCCAGCAGCCAAGATATTAGCTACGGGGAGCTGTTTTTT
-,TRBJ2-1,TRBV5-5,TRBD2,CASSTRDYNNEQFF,TGTGCCAGCAGCACCCGGGACTACAACAATGAGCAGTTCTTC
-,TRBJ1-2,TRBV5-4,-,CASSLGASTRYGYTF,TGTGCCAGCAGCTTAGGGGCCAGTACCCGCTATGGCTACACCTTC
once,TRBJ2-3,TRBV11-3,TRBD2,CASSSRLASDTQYF,TGTGCCAGCAGCTCACGACTAGCATCAGATACGCAGTATTTT
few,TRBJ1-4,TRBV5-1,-,CASSVDSNEKLFF,TGCGCCAGCAGCGTGGACAGTAATGAAAAACTGTTTTTT
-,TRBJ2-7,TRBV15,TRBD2,CATSRDLAGGSVVTYEQYF,TGTGCCACCAGCAGAGATCTAGCGGGAGGCTCAGTAGTAACCTACGAGCAGTACTTC
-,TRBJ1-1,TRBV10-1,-,CASCSGGKDTEAFF,TGCGCCTCATGCTCGGGGGGAAAGGACACTGAAGCTTTCTTT
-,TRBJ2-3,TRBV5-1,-,CASSLGAGTDTQYF,TGCGCCAGCAGCTTGGGAGCTGGCACAGATACGCAGTATTTT
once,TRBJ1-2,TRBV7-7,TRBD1,CASSALDRGQGYTF,TGTGCTAGCAGCGCGTTGGACAGGGGGCAAGGCTACACCTTC
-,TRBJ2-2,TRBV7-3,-,CASSLSSLSNTGELFF,TGTGCCAGCAGCTTATCATCGTTATCTAACACCGGGGAGCTGTTTTTT
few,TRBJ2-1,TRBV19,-,CASSMGVLKEQFF,TGTGCCAGTAGTATGGGAGTGTTGAAGGAGCAGTTCTTC
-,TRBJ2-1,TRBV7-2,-,CASSREWNEQFF,TGTGCCAGCAGCCGGGAGTGGAATGAGCAGTTCTTC
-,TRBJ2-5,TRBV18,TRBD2,CASSPGTRAETQYF,TGTGCCAGCTCACCCGGGACTAGGGCAGAGACCCAGTACTTC
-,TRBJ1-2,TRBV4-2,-,CASSQRSANYGYTF,TGTGCCAGCAGCCAAAGATCAGCTAACTATGGCTACACCTTC
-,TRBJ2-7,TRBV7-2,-,CASSLGGGLYEQYF,TGTGCCAGCAGCTTAGGGGGCGGACTTTACGAGCAGTACTTC
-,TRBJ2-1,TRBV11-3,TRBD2,CASRPGTTTNEQFF,TGTGCCAGCAGACCCGGGACTACTACCAATGAGCAGTTCTTC
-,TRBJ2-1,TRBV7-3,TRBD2,CASSRTAQRESEQFF,TGTGCCAGCAGTCGCACGGCCCAGCGGGAAAGTGAGCAGTTCTTC
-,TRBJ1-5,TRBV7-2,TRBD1,CASSLRTGHNQPQHF,TGTGCCAGCAGCTTAAGGACAGGCCATAATCAGCCCCAGCATTTT
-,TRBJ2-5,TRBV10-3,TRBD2,CASKREIVETQYF,TGTGCCAGTAAGCGGGAGATTGTGGAGACCCAGTACTTC
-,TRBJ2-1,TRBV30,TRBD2,CAWIRWTSGTLSSYNEQFF,TGTGCCTGGATTCGTTGGACTAGCGGTACCCTAAGCTCCTACAATGAGCAGTTCTTC